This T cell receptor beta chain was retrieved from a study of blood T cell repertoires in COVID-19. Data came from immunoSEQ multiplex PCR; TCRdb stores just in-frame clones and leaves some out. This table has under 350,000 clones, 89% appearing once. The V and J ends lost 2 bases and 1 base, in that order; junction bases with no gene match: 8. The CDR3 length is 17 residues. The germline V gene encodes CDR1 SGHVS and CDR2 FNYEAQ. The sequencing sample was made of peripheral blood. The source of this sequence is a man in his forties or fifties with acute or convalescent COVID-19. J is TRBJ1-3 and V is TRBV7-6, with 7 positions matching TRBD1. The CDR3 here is CASSLRQGTGSGNTIYF. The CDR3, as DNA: TGTGCCAGCAGCTTAAGACAGGGAACAGGGTCTGGAAACACCATATATTTT.